A selection of T cell receptor beta chains follows, all from one sample in a study of T cells after yellow fever vaccination. TCRdb reprocessed the 5' RACE reads via MiXCR and lists one record per CDR3 protein. The sample records around 140,000 distinct CDR3 sequences, about 6.2% being singletons. Sequenced here: CD4+ T cells sorted from PBMCs, sampled 10 days after the yellow fever booster vaccination. The receptors derive from a man aged 25-45 years who received the YFV17D yellow fever vaccine. The CDR3 runs from the conserved cysteine through the conserved F or W. The D gene is left open where the match is weak. Size values are once, few and many counts, or a class for expanded clones, and some rows have none.

clone_size	d_call	v_call	cdr3_length	j_call	cdr3_aa	cdr3_nt
few	-	TRBV5-1	15	TRBJ2-7	CASSLSRSYSYEQYF	TGCGCCAGCAGCTTGAGTAGGAGTTACTCCTACGAGCAGTACTTC
many	-	TRBV6-5	14	TRBJ2-3	CASSSPGLTDTQYF	TGTGCCAGCAGTTCGCCGGGGCTCACAGATACGCAGTATTTT
many	TRBD1	TRBV6-5	15	TRBJ2-7	CASSLGRQGSDEQYF	TGTGCCAGCAGCCTCGGGCGACAGGGGTCCGACGAGCAGTACTTC
many	-	TRBV20-1	14	TRBJ2-7	CSATPGLRGYEQYF	TGCAGTGCTACGCCCGGTCTGCGAGGCTACGAGCAGTACTTC
many	-	TRBV5-4	14	TRBJ2-1	CASSLDGSGNEQFF	TGTGCCAGCAGCTTGGACGGCTCAGGCAATGAGCAGTTCTTC
many	-	TRBV15	13	TRBJ2-3	CATSRQFGDTQYF	TGTGCCACCAGCAGACAGTTTGGGGATACGCAGTATTTT
-	-	TRBV20-1	15	TRBJ1-2	CSARDQAGSGYGYTF	TGCAGTGCTAGAGATCAGGCAGGGTCGGGCTATGGCTACACCTTC
many	TRBD2	TRBV20-1	15	TRBJ2-3	CSASTSGRLTDTQYF	TGCAGTGCTAGCACTAGCGGGAGGTTAACAGATACGCAGTATTTT
-	-	TRBV2	13	TRBJ1-2	CASSDWAAGGYTF	TGTGCCAGCAGTGATTGGGCAGCAGGAGGCTACACCTTC
-	-	TRBV5-6	14	TRBJ2-3	CASSLRRDPDTQYF	TGTGCCAGCAGCTTGAGGCGGGACCCAGATACGCAGTATTTT
many	TRBD2	TRBV3-1	15	TRBJ2-1	CASSLPSGRANEQFF	TGTGCCAGCAGCCTCCCTAGCGGGAGGGCCAATGAGCAGTTCTTC
many	TRBD2	TRBV20-1	13	TRBJ2-1	CSAVAGAIHEQFF	TGCAGTGCTGTAGCGGGAGCCATCCATGAGCAGTTCTTC
many	-	TRBV20-1	15	TRBJ2-3	CSARDFSDGTDTQYF	TGCAGTGCTAGAGACTTTAGCGACGGCACAGATACGCAGTATTTT
many	TRBD1	TRBV3-1	15	TRBJ2-1	CASSQRDRTYNEQFF	TGTGCCAGCAGCCAACGGGACAGGACTTACAATGAGCAGTTCTTC
many	-	TRBV24-1	11	TRBJ2-5	CATRIEETQYF	TGTGCCACTCGGATAGAAGAGACCCAGTACTTC
many	-	TRBV10-1	11	TRBJ2-5	CASSDRETQYF	TGCGCCAGCAGTGACAGGGAGACCCAGTACTTC
many	TRBD1	TRBV12-3/TRBV12-4	17	TRBJ1-3	CASSFPNRGSFGNTIYF	TGTGCCAGCAGTTTCCCCAACAGGGGATCTTTTGGAAACACCATATATTTT
many	TRBD2	TRBV7-3	20	TRBJ2-1	CASSLLTRPKLTGGNNEQFF	TGTGCCAGCAGCTTACTAACCCGCCCGAAACTGACGGGAGGTAACAATGAGCAGTTCTTC
many	TRBD1	TRBV7-2	15	TRBJ2-5	CASSLEHRGGETQYF	TGTGCCAGCAGCTTAGAGCACAGGGGCGGAGAGACCCAGTACTTC
many	TRBD2	TRBV27	16	TRBJ2-5	CASSSPLTSGRKTQYF	TGTGCCAGCAGTTCGCCCCTCACTAGCGGGAGAAAGACCCAGTACTTC
many	-	TRBV29-1	17	TRBJ2-7	CSVKTVEGRGVGHEQYF	TGCAGCGTCAAAACTGTCGAGGGAAGGGGGGTGGGCCACGAGCAGTACTTC
many	TRBD2	TRBV11-2	20	TRBJ2-7	CASSLRTSRPLTSGAYEQYF	TGTGCCAGCAGCCTCAGGACATCCCGGCCTCTGACTAGCGGGGCCTACGAGCAGTACTTC
many	-	TRBV10-1	13	TRBJ2-5	CASSESYQETQYF	TGCGCCAGCAGTGAATCCTACCAAGAGACCCAGTACTTC
many	-	TRBV7-3	15	TRBJ1-1	CASSFGGGVDTEAFF	TGTGCCAGCAGCTTTGGCGGGGGGGTAGACACTGAAGCTTTCTTT
-	-	TRBV20-1	14	TRBJ2-1	CSAAYTSSYNEQFF	TGCAGTGCAGCCTACACGAGCTCCTACAATGAGCAGTTCTTC
many	-	TRBV24-1	13	TRBJ2-2	CATSGDATGELFF	TGTGCCACCAGTGGTGATGCCACCGGGGAGCTGTTTTTT
many	TRBD1	TRBV27	15	TRBJ2-7	CASSRPGQGIYEQYF	TGTGCCAGCAGTCGCCCGGGACAGGGTATCTACGAGCAGTACTTC
many	-	TRBV18	15	TRBJ1-1	CASSPPQPGGTEAFF	TGTGCCAGCTCACCACCCCAACCCGGAGGCACTGAAGCTTTCTTT
many	TRBD1	TRBV12-3/TRBV12-4	14	TRBJ1-5	CASSDRGSNQPQHF	TGTGCCAGCAGTGACAGGGGCAGCAATCAGCCCCAGCATTTT
many	-	TRBV7-9	15	TRBJ2-2	CASIAAGVDTGELFF	TGTGCCAGCATAGCGGCAGGGGTTGACACCGGGGAGCTGTTTTTT
many	TRBD1	TRBV28	14	TRBJ1-5	CASLTGTVNQPQHF	TGTGCCAGCCTAACCGGGACAGTAAATCAGCCCCAGCATTTT
few	-	TRBV20-1	12	TRBJ2-7	CSAIEGGKEQYF	TGCAGTGCGATAGAAGGGGGGAAAGAGCAGTACTTC
many	-	TRBV5-1	13	TRBJ2-7	CASSRDGPYEQYF	TGCGCCAGCAGCAGGGACGGCCCCTACGAGCAGTACTTC
many	TRBD1	TRBV12-3/TRBV12-4	14	TRBJ1-4	CASRAGTGVEKLFF	TGTGCCAGCAGGGCCGGGACAGGGGTTGAAAAACTGTTTTTT
-	-	TRBV18	15	TRBJ1-2	CASSPRTGTNYGYTF	TGTGCCAGCTCACCACGAACCGGTACCAACTATGGCTACACCTTC
many	-	TRBV7-2	13	TRBJ1-6	CASSARRNSPLHF	TGTGCCAGCAGCGCCCGCCGAAATTCACCCCTCCACTTT
many	-	TRBV28	14	TRBJ2-1	CASQKAYSYNEQFF	TGTGCCAGCCAGAAAGCGTACTCCTACAATGAGCAGTTCTTC
-	TRBD2	TRBV20-1	15	TRBJ2-3	CSATGLAGTTDTQYF	TGCAGTGCTACTGGACTAGCGGGAACCACAGATACGCAGTATTTT
many	TRBD1	TRBV20-1	13	TRBJ2-2	CSAGTGGRGELFF	TGCAGTGCCGGGACAGGGGGCAGAGGGGAGCTGTTTTTT
many	-	TRBV11-2	14	TRBJ2-1	CASSSWGADNEQFF	TGTGCCAGCAGCTCATGGGGGGCCGACAATGAGCAGTTCTTC
many	-	TRBV20-1	11	TRBJ2-6	CSALRGNVLTF	TGCAGTGCGCTCCGGGGCAACGTCCTGACTTTC
many	TRBD2	TRBV20-1	15	TRBJ2-5	CSAGRTSGRQETQYF	TGCAGTGCTGGAAGGACTAGCGGGAGACAAGAGACCCAGTACTTC
many	TRBD1	TRBV3-1	15	TRBJ2-1	CASRRQGRSYNEQFF	TGTGCCAGCAGACGACAGGGTCGGTCCTACAATGAGCAGTTCTTC
many	-	TRBV7-9	15	TRBJ2-5	CASSLVEVTKETQYF	TGTGCCAGCAGCTTAGTTGAGGTTACCAAAGAGACCCAGTACTTC
few	-	TRBV5-4	13	TRBJ2-7	CASTLQGRGEQYF	TGTGCCAGCACCCTACAGGGACGCGGCGAGCAGTACTTC
many	-	TRBV5-6	15	TRBJ2-1	CASSYSGRGYNEQFF	TGTGCCAGCAGCTACAGCGGAAGAGGTTACAATGAGCAGTTCTTC
few	-	TRBV3-1	15	TRBJ1-6	CASSQGTSLNSPLHF	TGTGCCAGCAGCCAGGGGACATCTTTAAATTCACCCCTCCACTTT
many	-	TRBV19	15	TRBJ2-6	CASRGSGAGANVLTF	TGTGCCAGTAGGGGTAGCGGAGCTGGGGCCAACGTCCTGACTTTC
many	TRBD1	TRBV12-3/TRBV12-4	18	TRBJ2-1	CASSPRMNRGSFYNEQFF	TGTGCCAGCAGTCCGCGAATGAACAGGGGTTCCTTTTACAATGAGCAGTTCTTC
many	-	TRBV5-1	13	TRBJ2-7	CASSASGTYEQYF	TGCGCCAGCAGCGCGAGCGGAACCTACGAGCAGTACTTC
many	-	TRBV3-1	16	TRBJ2-3	CASRKAPTGFPDTQYF	TGTGCCAGCAGGAAGGCGCCTACAGGGTTCCCAGATACGCAGTATTTT
many	TRBD1	TRBV9	13	TRBJ2-2	CASAQQGAGELFF	TGTGCCAGCGCACAACAGGGGGCCGGGGAGCTGTTTTTT
many	TRBD1	TRBV18	15	TRBJ2-1	CASSQGQGVYNEQFF	TGTGCCAGCTCACAGGGACAGGGGGTCTACAATGAGCAGTTCTTC
many	-	TRBV19	13	TRBJ2-7	CASSMLGFYEQYF	TGTGCCAGTAGTATGCTGGGTTTTTACGAGCAGTACTTC